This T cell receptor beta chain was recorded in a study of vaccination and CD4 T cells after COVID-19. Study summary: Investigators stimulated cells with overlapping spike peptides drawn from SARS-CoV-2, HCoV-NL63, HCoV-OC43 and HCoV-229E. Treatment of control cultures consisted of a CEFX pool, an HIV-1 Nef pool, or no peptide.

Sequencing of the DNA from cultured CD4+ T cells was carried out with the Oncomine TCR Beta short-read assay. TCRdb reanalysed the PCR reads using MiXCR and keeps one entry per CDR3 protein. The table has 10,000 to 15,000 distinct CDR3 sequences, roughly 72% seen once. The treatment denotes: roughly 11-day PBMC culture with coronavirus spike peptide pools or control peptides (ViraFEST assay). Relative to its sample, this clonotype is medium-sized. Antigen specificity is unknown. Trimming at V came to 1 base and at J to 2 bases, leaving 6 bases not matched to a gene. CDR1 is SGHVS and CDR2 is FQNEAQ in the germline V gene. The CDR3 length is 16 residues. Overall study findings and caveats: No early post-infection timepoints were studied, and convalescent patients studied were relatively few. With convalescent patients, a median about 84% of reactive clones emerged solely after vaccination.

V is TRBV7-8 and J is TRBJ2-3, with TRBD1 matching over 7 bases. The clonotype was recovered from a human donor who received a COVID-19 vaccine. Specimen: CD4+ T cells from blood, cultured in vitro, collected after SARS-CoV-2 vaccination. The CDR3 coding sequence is TGTGCCAGCAGCTTAGTCTCCGGACAGGACACAGATACGCAGTATTTT. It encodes CASSLVSGQDTDTQYF. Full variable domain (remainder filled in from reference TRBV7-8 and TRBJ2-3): GAGVSQSPRYKVAKRGQDVALRCDPISGHVSLFWYQQALGQGPEFLTYFQNEAQLDKSGLPSDRFFAERPEGSVSTLKIQRTQQEDSAVYLCASSLVSGQDTDTQYFGPGTRLTVL.